This T cell receptor beta chain is from a study of Tregs in tolerant kidney transplant recipients. Study background: The nonmyeloablative bone marrow transplants came from related graft donors, with transient mixed chimerism.

A word on this clone: Its antigen is not known.

Study conclusions and caveats: Some patients' samples used different primers over time, so nucleotide sequences weren't comparable.

Germline V CDR1 and CDR2: SGHNT, YYREEE (reference sequence). The trim removed 4 bases at V and 2 bases at J, leaving 11 bases unmatched. CDR3 length: 17 amino acids. The method was immunoSEQ multiplex PCR; TCRdb's version includes in-frame clones alone and lacks a portion of them. Seen here are about 110,000 clones, around 89% observed once, and the top ten hold nearly 0.35%. The origin of this receptor is a human donor who received a combined kidney and bone marrow transplant. The V call is TRBV5-4, the J call TRBJ1-2; 10 bases agree with TRBD1. This sample comprised CD4+ T cells from blood, obtained before the transplant. The chain's CDR3 is CASSHRQGAQRNYGYTF. DNA of the CDR3: TGTGCCAGCAGCCACCGACAGGGGGCCCAACGAAACTATGGCTACACCTTC.